The 24 T cell receptor beta chains reported below all come from one sample, sequenced in a study of blood T cell repertoires in COVID-19. Assay used: immunoSEQ multiplex PCR; TCRdb lists only in-frame clones, some missing. The sample consists of around 100,000 clones, over 75% of them appearing once. The sample was peripheral blood. Receptors originate from a man in his fifties with acute or convalescent COVID-19.

The V gene is TRBV5-4, the J gene TRBJ1-2, with a possible D match to TRBD1 (6 bases). Germline CDR1 and CDR2: SGHNT and YYREEE (reference sequence). V shed 4 bases and J shed 6 bases, with 13 bases lying between them. The CDR3 runs to 13 residues. CDR3 coding DNA: TGTGCCAGCAGCGATAATCACAGGGATGGCTACACCTTC. Residues: CASSDNHRDGYTF.

J is TRBJ2-3 and V is TRBV12-3 or TRBV12-4; unclear D gene. The CDR3 spans 11 residues. Trimming took off 4 bases at V and 4 bases at J, with 3 bases between the two ends. This CDR3 reads CASSSADTQYF. The CDR3 nucleotides are TGTGCCAGCAGTTCTGCAGATACGCAGTATTTT.

This rearrangement joins TRBV6-1 to TRBJ1-6, with D possibly TRBD1 on 5 matching bases. V was pared by 3 bases and J by 10 bases, with 10 bases between. Germline lookup yields CDR1 MNHNS and CDR2 SASEGT. There are 13 residues in the CDR3. The CDR3 coding sequence is TGTGCCAGCAGTGATGAACGGGGGTCACCCCTCCACTTT. Protein sequence: CASSDERGSPLHF.

This clone was recorded once. The chain employs TRBV12-3 or TRBV12-4 and TRBJ1-1, with a tentative D call TRBD1 (6 bases). The CDR3 totals 13 residues. Trimming pared 6 bases from V and 7 bases from J, leaving 15 bases between. CDR3 DNA sequence: TGTGCCAGCAGGAGACAGGAAAATGGTGAAGCTTTCTTT. Its protein product is CASRRQENGEAFF.

V usage is TRBV4-1 and J usage is TRBJ1-5, with 7 bases lining up with TRBD1. With V trimmed by 0 bases and J by 7 bases, 3 bases remained unmatched. The CDR3 spans 14 residues. From germline, CDR1 is MGHRA and CDR2 YSYEKL. The CDR3 spells CASSQDRGPQPQHF. CDR3 sequence (DNA): TGCGCCAGCAGCCAAGATAGGGGGCCCCAGCCCCAGCATTTT.

The V and J genes are TRBV10-1 and TRBJ2-1; a weak D match, TRBD1 (5 bases). The CDR3 loop spans 14 amino acids. Germline CDR1 and CDR2: WNHNN and SYGVQD (reference sequence). The germline V and J ends were trimmed by 0 bases and 2 bases, with 5 bases remaining between them. CDR3 sequence: CASSESGAYNEQFF. CDR3 nucleotide sequence: TGCGCCAGCAGTGAGTCAGGGGCCTACAATGAGCAGTTCTTC.

Of note for this clone: Other DNA sequences of this sample code for an identical CDR3. V and J are TRBV27 and TRBJ1-2; TRBD1 matches 7 bases. CDR3 length: 12 amino acids. V shed 6 bases, J shed 8 bases, and the junction held 6 bases outside the gene matches. Per the germline V gene, CDR1 is MNHEY and CDR2 is SMNVEV (reference sequence). CDR3: CASSKTGTGYTF. CDR3 sequence (DNA): TGTGCCAGCAGCAAGACAGGGACCGGCTACACCTTC.

The V gene is TRBV28, the J gene TRBJ1-1, with TRBD1 matching over 8 bases. V gave up 7 bases and J gave up 0 bases; unmatched junction bases: 7. There are 15 residues in the CDR3. The germline V gene encodes CDR1 MDHEN and CDR2 SYDVKM. In nucleotides, the CDR3 is TGTGCCAGCACCAGGCGGACAGGGATGAACACTGAAGCTTTCTTT. This codes for CASTRRTGMNTEAFF.

The rearrangement uses TRBV5-4 and TRBJ2-1; no clear D. In germline, CDR1 is SGHNT, CDR2 YYREEE (reference sequence). V shed 2 bases and J shed 3 bases, with 6 bases lying between them. CDR3 length: 13 residues. The CDR3 loop is CASSFTDYNEQFF. CDR3 nucleotides: TGTGCCAGCAGCTTTACTGACTACAATGAGCAGTTCTTC.

The rearrangement uses TRBV10-3 and TRBJ1-1; D not certain. Germline CDR1 is ENHRY and CDR2 is SYGVKD. The V gene lost 4 bases and the J gene lost 3 bases, with 15 bases spanning the gap. This CDR3 has 15 amino acids. CDR3 loop: CAISAGRGWDTEAFF. Here the CDR3 DNA reads TGTGCCATCAGTGCTGGGCGTGGATGGGACACTGAAGCTTTCTTT.

V usage is TRBV19 and J usage is TRBJ1-3; D unclear. The germline V and J ends were trimmed by 5 bases and 4 bases, with 9 bases remaining between them. CDR1 LNHDA and CDR2 SQIVND come from the germline V gene (reference sequence). There are 13 residues in the CDR3. The CDR3 nucleotides are TGTGCCAGTAGTCGCGGGGAAGGAAACACCATATATTTT. Its translation: CASSRGEGNTIYF.

The rearrangement links TRBV30 to TRBJ1-2; D not resolved. The germline V gene encodes CDR1 GTSNPN and CDR2 SVGIG (reference sequence). This CDR3 contains 14 residues. Trimming pared 1 base from V and 1 base from J, leaving 10 bases between. Here the CDR3 reads CAWSAVTFNYGYTF. CDR3 coding DNA: TGTGCCTGGAGTGCGGTCACCTTTAACTATGGCTACACCTTC.

The V and J genes are TRBV3-1 (or the pseudogene TRBV3-2) and TRBJ1-6; 8 nucleotides match TRBD1. The V gene's germline CDR1 is LGHDT and CDR2 YNNKEL (reference sequence). With 4 bases clipped from V and 9 bases from J, the junction kept 5 bases outside the gene matches. This CDR3 spans 14 amino acids. Here the CDR3 DNA reads TGTGCCAGCAGCCTCGACAGGGGTTTTTCACCCCTCCACTTT. It codes for CASSLDRGFSPLHF.

The chain uses TRBV27 and TRBJ1-2, with 7 nucleotides matching TRBD1. CDR1 and CDR2 (germline): MNHEY, SMNVEV (reference sequence). The CDR3 contains 13 residues. The J segment lost 5 bases and the V segment lost 5 bases, leaving 5 bases of the junction unmatched. Here the CDR3 reads CASSIDRAYGYTF. The CDR3 DNA reads TGTGCCAGCAGTATTGACAGGGCTTATGGCTACACCTTC.

This chain connects TRBV29-1 to TRBJ2-3; the match to TRBD2 covers 10 bases. CDR1 and CDR2 (germline): SQVTM, ANQGSEA. With 3 bases clipped from V and 1 base from J, the junction kept 10 bases outside the gene matches. This CDR3 has 17 residues. The CDR3 region is CSVEGQRGGGGTDTQYF. CDR3 nucleotide sequence: TGCAGCGTTGAGGGCCAGCGGGGGGGCGGCGGCACAGATACGCAGTATTTT.

The V call is TRBV4-2, the J call TRBJ1-2, with D possibly TRBD1 on 5 matching bases. Germline lookup yields CDR1 LGHNA and CDR2 YNFKEQ. V was trimmed by 2 bases and J by 4 bases, leaving 11 bases between them. This CDR3 comprises 14 residues. This CDR3 is CASSQPGGIYGYTF. The DNA for the CDR3 is TGTGCCAGCAGCCAACCGGGGGGGATCTATGGCTACACCTTC.

The chain joins TRBV30 to TRBJ1-6; a possible D gene is TRBD1 (5 bases). This CDR3 region has 14 residues. V lost 5 bases and J 7 bases, leaving 15 bases between the germline ends. CDR1 is GTSNPN, CDR2 SVGIG, per germline (reference sequence). In DNA form, the CDR3 reads TGTGCCTGGGGCCCTGGGGGGGACAATTCACCCCTCCACTTT. This translates into CAWGPGGDNSPLHF.

This chain joins TRBV11-1 and TRBJ2-7; the D is unclear. Trimming stripped 1 base from V and 5 bases from J, with 9 bases between. There are 13 residues in the CDR3. CDR1 and CDR2 from the germline V gene are SGHAT and FQDESV (reference sequence). CDR3 sequence reads: CASSLVAANEQYF. The CDR3 coding sequence is TGTGCCAGCAGCTTAGTCGCCGCGAACGAGCAGTACTTC.

This CDR3 reads CASSLVGGPDQPQHF. CDR3 bases: TGCGCCAGCAGCTTGGTGGGGGGACCCGATCAGCCCCAGCATTTT. This chain links TRBV5-1 with TRBJ1-5; D perhaps matches TRBD1 (5 bases). The CDR3 runs 15 residues. V lost 0 bases and J 5 bases, leaving 12 bases between the germline ends. CDR1 and CDR2 (germline): SGHRS, YFSETQ. The full variable domain, completed using reference TRBV5-1 and TRBJ1-5, is KAGVTQTPRYLIKTRGQQVTLSCSPISGHRSVSWYQQTPGQGLQFLFEYFSETQRNKGNFPGRFSGRQFSNSRSEMNVSTLELGDSALYLCASSLVGGPDQPQHFGDGTRLSIL.

The chain is built from TRBV19 and TRBJ2-3; 13 bases are a match to TRBD2. The CDR3 consists of 17 residues. In germline, CDR1 is LNHDA, CDR2 SQIVND (reference sequence). With 7 bases clipped from V and 0 bases from J, the junction kept 7 bases outside the gene matches. The CDR3 DNA reads TGTGCCAGTATGGGACTAGCGGGACAGACTAGCACAGATACGCAGTATTTT. Translated: CASMGLAGQTSTDTQYF. Variable domain in full (rest from reference TRBV19 and TRBJ2-3): DGGITQSPKYLFRKEGQNVTLSCEQNLNHDAMYWYRQDPGQGLRLIYYSQIVNDFQKGDIAEGYSVSREKKESFPLTVTSAQKNPTAFYLCASMGLAGQTSTDTQYFGPGTRLTVL.

The chain employs TRBV27 and TRBJ1-2; weak D call: TRBD1 (5 bases). This CDR3 has 13 amino acids. Germline V lookup: CDR1 MNHEY, CDR2 SMNVEV (reference sequence). Trimming stripped 8 bases from V and 5 bases from J, with 15 bases between. The CDR3 DNA is TGTGCCAGCGGGTCACAGGCGACTTATGGCTACACCTTC. Amino acid sequence: CASGSQATYGYTF.

The rearrangement links TRBV6-1 to TRBJ2-7; tentatively, D is TRBD1 (6 bases). The V gene lost 3 bases and the J gene lost 0 bases, with 9 bases spanning the gap. The germline gives CDR1 MNHNS, CDR2 SASEGT. The CDR3 is 14 amino acids. The CDR3 nucleotides read TGTGCCAGCAGTGAGGACAGCGTCTCCTACGAGCAGTACGTC. It encodes CASSEDSVSYEQYV.

This chain uses TRBV27 with TRBJ1-5; D is unclear. Deletions cut 5 bases from V and 4 bases from J, with 9 bases between. Germline V gene sequence: CDR1 MNHEY, CDR2 SMNVEV (reference sequence). This CDR3 region has 13 residues. The CDR3 bases are TGTGCCAGCAGTGTCCAGAAGAATCAGCCCCAGCATTTT. Translating it yields CASSVQKNQPQHF.

This clone showed up just once. The chain carries TRBV19 and TRBJ1-4; TRBD1 aligns across 8 bases. Trimming at V came to 3 bases and at J to 4 bases, leaving 4 bases not matched to a gene. The CDR3 is 15 amino acids. Germline CDR1 LNHDA, CDR2 SQIVND (reference sequence). CDR3 loop: CASSITTGDNEKLFF. The CDR3 DNA reads TGTGCCAGTAGTATTACGACAGGGGATAATGAAAAACTGTTTTTT.